What follows are 21 T cell receptor beta chains derived from one specimen sequenced in a study of CD8+CD57+ T cells in acquired aplastic anemia. Only patients with CD8+CD57+ cell expansion on flow cytometry were chosen for sequencing. Genomic DNA, the template, was used for profiling of the TCR beta VDJ and CDR3. TCRdb reanalysed the reads using MiXCR and keeps one entry per CDR3 protein. The repertoire consists of about 58,000 distinct CDR3 sequences, with around 60% occurring once and the leading ten covering about 15%. Source material: sorted CD4+, CD8+, or CD8+CD57+ T cells (not recorded which) from PBMCs. The receptors here all came from a human donor with aplastic anemia.

This chain joins TRBV10-3 and TRBJ2-7, with TRBD1 matching 8 bases. CDR3 length: 13 amino acids. CDR1 and CDR2 (germline): ENHRY, SYGVKD. The ends lost 6 bases at V and 1 base at J; junction bases unmatched: 2. Here the CDR3 reads CAIRDRASYEQYF. DNA of the CDR3: TGTGCCATCAGGGACAGGGCATCCTACGAGCAGTACTTC.

V gene TRBV11-1 combines with J gene TRBJ2-3; D may be TRBD1 or TRBD2 (5 bases each). Germline CDR1 reads SGHAT; CDR2 reads FQDESV (reference sequence). Between the trimmed V and J ends, which lost 0 bases and 2 bases, there was a span of 12 bases. The CDR3 contains 16 residues. The CDR3 protein is CASSLAVGESTDTQYF. CDR3 nucleotides: TGTGCCAGCAGCTTAGCGGTGGGGGAGTCCACAGATACGCAGTATTTT.

V gene TRBV11-1 combines with J gene TRBJ1-5, with 9 bases aligning to TRBD1. This CDR3 contains 16 residues. Germline-derived CDR1 and CDR2 are SGHAT and FQDESV (reference sequence). Trimming took 5 bases from V and 1 from J; bases not matched to a gene: 6. Here the CDR3 DNA reads TGTGCCAGCAGCCCGGGACAGGGAACGAGCAATCAGCCCCAGCATTTT. Its protein product is CASSPGQGTSNQPQHF.

This chain joins TRBV15 and TRBJ2-7; no firm D call. Trimming took 8 bases from V and 2 from J, leaving 10 bases between them. Per germline, CDR1 LNHNV and CDR2 YYDKDF (reference sequence). The CDR3 has 12 amino acids. The CDR3 loop is CATEDEAYEQYF. In DNA form, the CDR3 reads TGTGCCACCGAGGACGAGGCCTACGAGCAGTACTTC.

This clonotype was seen a single time. This chain connects TRBV10-3 to TRBJ1-2, with 8 bases lining up with TRBD1. V dropped 8 bases and J dropped 3; count of bases not matched to a gene: 8. Germline V gene data show CDR1 as ENHRY and CDR2 as SYGVKD. The CDR3 has 14 amino acids. The CDR3 nucleotides read TGTGCCATCTCTTGGCAGGGGGCCCACTATGGCTACACCTTC. It encodes CAISWQGAHYGYTF.

The chain uses TRBV19 and TRBJ1-6; 11 nucleotides agree with TRBD1. The CDR3 covers 14 residues. Trimming cost V 4 bases and J 10 bases; bases outside gene matches: 3. In germline, CDR1 is LNHDA, CDR2 SQIVND (reference sequence). CDR3 nucleotide sequence: TGTGCCAGTAGTACCGGGACAGGGGGATCACCCCTCCACTTT. It is translated as CASSTGTGGSPLHF.

This clonotype was found many times. The chain carries TRBV5-6 and TRBJ1-1; D not certain. This CDR3 contains 12 residues. V lost 0 bases, J lost 2 bases, and 2 bases lay in between. Per germline, CDR1 SGHDT and CDR2 YYEEEE. Here the CDR3 DNA reads TGTGCCAGCAGCTTGGACAACACTGAAGCTTTCTTT. It is translated as CASSLDNTEAFF.

V and J are TRBV19 and TRBJ2-7, with 8 bases lining up with TRBD2. Germline values: CDR1 LNHDA, CDR2 SQIVND (reference sequence). The V gene end was trimmed by 7 bases and the J gene end by 4 bases; junction bases not matched to a gene: 12. The CDR3 loop spans 15 amino acids. In nucleotides, the CDR3 is TGTGCCAGTAACCCTGGGGGCGGGAGGTCGTACGAGCAGTACTTC. It codes for CASNPGGGRSYEQYF.

This clonotype was recorded many times. The chain employs TRBV27 and TRBJ1-2, with D possibly TRBD1 on 5 matching bases. The germline V and J ends were trimmed by 5 bases and 6 bases, with 28 bases remaining between them. The CDR3 runs 18 residues. Per the germline V gene, CDR1 is MNHEY and CDR2 is SMNVEV (reference sequence). The CDR3: CASSPSWGEVEIADGYTF. The CDR3 DNA is TGTGCCAGCAGTCCCTCTTGGGGCGAAGTAGAAATAGCGGATGGCTACACCTTC.

CDR3 amino acids: CASRPQGIDQPQYV. In DNA, the CDR3 is TGTGCCAGCAGACCACAGGGAATTGATCAGCCCCAGTACGTC. The genes are TRBV6-1 and TRBJ2-7; possibly TRBD1 for D (6 bases). This CDR3 comprises 14 residues. V lost 6 bases and J 10 bases, leaving 22 bases between the germline ends. Germline CDR1 and CDR2: MNHNS and SASEGT.

To note about this clonotype: This may arise from a read error, as a much more abundant clone is one base away. The gene calls are TRBV27 and TRBJ2-5, with TRBD1 identical over 9 bases. The germline CDR1 and CDR2 sequences are MNHEY and SMNVEV (reference sequence). The V segment lost 5 bases and the J segment 6 bases; nucleotides outside the gene matches: 7. The CDR3 length is 14 residues. This CDR3 reads CASSLQGARKTQYF. In DNA form, the CDR3 reads TGTGCCAGCAGTCTACAGGGGGCGCGGAAGACCCAGTACTTC.

This clonotype was recorded many times. The V and J genes are TRBV28 and TRBJ2-1, with D possibly matching TRBD2 (5 bases). CDR1 and CDR2 from the germline V gene are MDHEN and SYDVKM. Trimming cost V 7 bases and J 9 bases, with 16 bases left between them. The CDR3 is made up of 13 amino acids. CDR3 region: CASTLHPGSEQFF. The CDR3 nucleotides are TGTGCCAGCACCCTCCATCCGGGGAGTGAGCAGTTCTTC. Drawing the rest from reference TRBV28 and TRBJ2-1, the complete variable domain is DVKVTQSSRYLVKRTGEKVFLECVQDMDHENMFWYRQDPGLGLRLIYFSYDVKMKEKGDIPEGYSVSREKKERFSLILESASTNQTSMYLCASTLHPGSEQFFGPGTRLTVL.

This clonotype was recorded at least ten times. The genes are TRBV6-1 and TRBJ1-4; TRBD1 matches at 8 bases. The J segment lost 8 bases and the V segment lost 3 bases, leaving 8 bases of the junction unmatched. The germline gives CDR1 MNHNS, CDR2 SASEGT. CDR3 size: 15 residues. CDR3 in amino acids: CASSDLGTGWEKLFF. CDR3 DNA sequence: TGTGCCAGCAGTGATTTGGGGACAGGATGGGAAAAACTGTTTTTT.

This clonotype has more than one count but fewer than ten. The V gene is TRBV11-2, the J gene TRBJ1-6; perhaps TRBD1 as D (5 bases). The CDR3 covers 17 residues. CDR1 SGHAT and CDR2 FQNNGV come from the germline V gene. The V end lost 1 base, the J end lost 6 bases, and 16 bases lay between the germline ends. The CDR3 protein is CASSLVSRVYGNSPLHF. In nucleotides, the CDR3 is TGTGCCAGCAGCTTAGTGAGCAGGGTATACGGTAATTCACCCCTCCACTTT.

This clonotype showed up just once. V and J are TRBV25-1 and TRBJ2-6; D possibly corresponds to TRBD1 (6 bases). The CDR3 contains 16 residues. CDR1 and CDR2 (germline): MGHDK, SYGVNS. Trimming removed 4 bases from V and 1 base from J, with 11 bases in between. For the CDR3, the DNA is TGTGCCAGCAGTGGAGGGGGTTTGTCTGGGGCCAACGTCCTGACTTTC. Translated, it gives CASSGGGLSGANVLTF. The variable domain in full, completed from reference TRBV25-1 and TRBJ2-6, reads EADIYQTPRYLVIGTGKKITLECSQTMGHDKMYWYQQDPGMELHLIHYSYGVNSTEKGDLSSESTVSRIRTEHFPLTLESARPSHTSQYLCASSGGGLSGANVLTFGAGSRLTVL.

Details on this clonotype: At one end the junction does not follow the germline gene, possibly because of a read error. The chain links TRBV19 to TRBJ1-1, with no clear D. Germline values: CDR1 LNHDA, CDR2 SQIVND (reference sequence). The CDR3 length is 11 residues. In DNA form, the CDR3 reads TGTGCCAGTAGTACCACAGATGAAGCCTTCTTT. Translation gives CASSTTDEAFF.

The gene calls are TRBV5-8 and TRBJ1-6; TRBD1 matches at 11 bases. CDR3 length: 15 residues. Germline CDR1 and CDR2: SGHTS and YDEGEE. V lost 4 bases to trimming and J lost 6 bases; unmatched junction nucleotides: 3. CDR3 nucleotides: TGTGCCAGCAGCCCAGGACAGGGGGCTAATTCACCCCTCCACTTT. Residues: CASSPGQGANSPLHF.

This chain links TRBV20-1 with TRBJ1-6; D ambiguous. V was shortened by 6 bases and J by 2 bases, with 23 bases between the two germline ends. CDR1 is DFQATT and CDR2 is SNEGSKA in the germline V gene (reference sequence). This CDR3 region has 18 residues. CDR3 region: CSASSQDIGQPYNSPLHF. The CDR3 DNA follows: TGCAGTGCCAGCAGCCAAGATATAGGCCAACCCTATAATTCACCCCTCCACTTT.

This chain connects TRBV25-1 to TRBJ2-7; a possible D gene is TRBD1 (6 bases). The germline gives CDR1 MGHDK, CDR2 SYGVNS. V was trimmed by 6 bases and J by 6 bases, leaving 12 bases between them. The CDR3 sequence is 12 residues long. The CDR3 protein is CASSFTGSEQYF. CDR3 DNA: TGTGCCAGCAGCTTTACAGGGAGCGAGCAGTACTTC.

J is TRBJ2-2 and V is TRBV2, with 11 bases identical to TRBD1. This CDR3 has 15 amino acids. V trimming: 6 bases; J trimming: 5 bases; junction bases outside the gene matches: 5. The V gene's germline CDR1 is SNHLY and CDR2 FYNNEI. This CDR3 reads CASRRTGGNTGELFF. DNA for the CDR3: TGTGCCAGCAGGCGGACAGGGGGCAATACCGGGGAGCTGTTTTTT.

The V and J genes are TRBV10-3 and TRBJ1-2; no firm D call. CDR1 and CDR2 from the germline V gene are ENHRY and SYGVKD. CDR3 length equals 12 residues. V lost 10 bases and J 0 bases, leaving 9 bases between the germline ends. CDR3 nucleotides: TGTGCCACCCATACATCTAACTATGGCTACACCTTC. It yields the protein CATHTSNYGYTF.